This T cell receptor beta chain was recorded in a study of T cell responses to AZD1222 COVID-19 vaccine. The table came from immunoSEQ multiplex PCR; TCRdb's copy has only in-frame clones and leaves some out. The sample holds over 100,000 clones; around 86% are singletons and the top ten take approximately 3%. Turning to this clone: The antigen is undetermined.

The CDR3 is 12 amino acids. V dropped 4 bases and J dropped 8 bases, with 12 bases sitting between them. Looked up from germline, CDR1 is SGHDT and CDR2 is YYEEEE. Study results and limitations: Compared with day 0, the breadth and depth of the Spike-specific TCR repertoire rose significantly after two doses of AZD1222. Donors were chiefly white British, with a greater number of females, and clonal diversity was perhaps underestimated.

The TCR sequence derives from an adult who received the MenACWY meningococcal vaccine as a control. This rearrangement joins TRBV5-6 to TRBJ1-1; the D gene is possibly TRBD1 (5 bases). The input for sequencing was peripheral blood, taken 28 days after the second dose of the MenACWY control vaccine. CDR3 protein: CASSPRGREAFF. The CDR3 DNA sequence: TGTGCCAGCAGCCCGAGGGGCAGGGAAGCTTTCTTT. Full variable domain (remainder filled in from reference TRBV5-6 and TRBJ1-1): DAGVTQSPTHLIKTRGQQVTLRCSPKSGHDTVSWYQQALGQGPQFIFQYYEEEERQRGNFPDRFSGHQFPNYSSELNVNALLLGDSALYLCASSPRGREAFFGQGTRLTVV.